This T cell receptor beta chain was observed in a study of shared clonotypes between healthy human individuals. Study-wide points: For naive CD4 cells, around 5.1% of clonotypes were shared across a handful of donors.

The CD4+ fraction was divided into a CD45RA+ naive subset and a CD45RA-negative memory subset. Of note for this clone: No antigen is known for it.

Method: immunoSEQ multiplex PCR; TCRdb's copy keeps in-frame clones and lacks some. This table holds 2 million to 2.5 million clones, approximately 95% found once. Trimming took 5 bases from V and 5 from J; bases not matched to a gene: 6. The CDR3 totals 16 residues. Germline CDR1 reads MNHEY; CDR2 reads SMNVEV (reference sequence). The chain is built from TRBV27 and TRBJ2-2; 12 nucleotides agree with TRBD2. The source material was naive CD4+ T cells from PBMCs. As for subset: CD45RA+ positively selected. The receptor's source is a man between 18 and 29 years old in good health. Some clones in this sample may be carry-over from other donors' samples. The CDR3 DNA reads as TGTGCCAGCAGTCCCGGACTAGCGGGAAGGACCGGGGAGCTGTTTTTT. This codes for CASSPGLAGRTGELFF.